The T cell receptor beta chain under discussion was sequenced for a study of blood T cells in healthy people across ages. This CDR3 region has 17 residues. Germline V gene lookup returns CDR1 SGHTA and CDR2 FQGNSA. V shed 4 bases, J shed 2 bases, and the junction held 8 bases outside the gene matches. This clonotype appeared many times. A sample-barcoded 5' primer and a J-beta primer mix were used in a second PCR of about 6 to 12 cycles. Each sample yielded at least 2.5 million CDR3-containing paired-end reads. TCRdb redid the calling of the 5' RACE reads with MiXCR, one entry per CDR3 protein. This sample yields some 880,000 distinct CDR3 sequences, of which around 34% are seen a single time; 10% to 15% belongs to the top ten. Extraction yielded at least 5 micrograms of total RNA per sample.

The chain has TRBV7-2 and TRBJ2-6; 7 nucleotides align to TRBD2. Sequencing input: blood. This sequence originates from a man younger than 35 in good health. CDR3 protein: CASSSLWEGTGANVLTF. CDR3 DNA sequence: TGTGCCAGCAGCTCACTATGGGAGGGTACTGGGGCCAACGTCCTGACTTTC.